This T cell receptor beta chain was profiled in a study of cytomegalovirus exposure and HLA in healthy donors. Regarding the study as a whole: In vitro data verified a few CMV-associated chains as specific for CMV antigens. Usually a TCR sequence was rare, but some public TCRs were found in many donors. 150 to 200 TCR beta chains were listed as cytomegalovirus-associated. Subsequent analysis found a tendency for first-cohort TCR clusters to co-occur within the 100 to 150 validation repertoires.

A word on this clone: Its antigen is still unknown.

The CDR3 is 15 amino acids. Trimming left V 5 bases short and J 2 bases short, with 13 bases between. CDR1 and CDR2 (germline): MDHEN, SYDVKM. Repertoires were generated with immunoSEQ multiplex PCR, while TCRdb's copy carries only in-frame clones and drops some. This repertoire shows 120,000 or so clones, about 90% found once; its top ten account for about 1.9%. The clonotype was recovered from a young woman in good health and CMV-seronegative. The chain employs TRBV28 and TRBJ2-1, with a possible D match to TRBD2 (6 bases). Sequenced input: PBMCs. Here the CDR3 DNA reads TGTGCCAGCAGTCCAGCGGGTAGTACCTACAATGAGCAGTTCTTC. It is translated as CASSPAGSTYNEQFF. Full variable domain (rest looked up from reference TRBV28 and TRBJ2-1): DVKVTQSSRYLVKRTGEKVFLECVQDMDHENMFWYRQDPGLGLRLIYFSYDVKMKEKGDIPEGYSVSREKKERFSLILESASTNQTSMYLCASSPAGSTYNEQFFGPGTRLTVL.